These 4 T cell receptor beta chains share one sample of origin, sequenced in a study of Ad26.COV2.S vaccination and SARS-CoV-2 variants. The data were produced by immunoSEQ multiplex PCR, yet TCRdb's version contains in-frame clones alone and is incomplete. The top ten hold nearly 1.5% of the sample, which has some 640,000 clones, 89% seen once. Regarding treatment: roughly 20 received Ad26.COV2.S at low or high dose, single or two shots; five or six received placebo; per-sample allocation not given. Day 63 following the first vaccine or placebo injection was when the samples were taken. The sample in question was peripheral blood, obtained in a trial of Ad26.COV2.S vaccine versus placebo. Source of these receptors: a person aged 18-65 years who received the Ad26.COV2.S COVID-19 vaccine or a placebo.

This clone showed up just once. This sequence joins TRBV28 and TRBJ2-3; 12 bases are a match to TRBD2. V dropped 5 bases and J dropped 12; count of bases not matched to a gene: 9. The CDR3 runs 14 residues. The germline V gene encodes CDR1 MDHEN and CDR2 SYDVKM. The CDR3 sequence: CASSRGLAGLFQYF. The DNA for the CDR3 is TGTGCCAGCAGTCGGGGACTAGCGGGCCTCTTCCAGTATTTT.

The chain employs TRBV30 and TRBJ2-1; the D gene is possibly TRBD2 (5 bases). The length of the CDR3 is 14 residues. Trimming cost V 4 bases and J 0 bases, with 10 bases left between them. CDR1 and CDR2 (germline): GTSNPN, SVGIG (reference sequence). The DNA for the CDR3 is TGTGCCTGGATGAGGGAGAACTCCTACAATGAGCAGTTCTTC. It translates to CAWMRENSYNEQFF.

The chain links TRBV25-1 to TRBJ1-2; no firm D call. Trimming removed 1 base at V and 6 bases at J, with 9 bases between. The CDR3 length is 13 residues. Germline V gives CDR1 MGHDK, CDR2 SYGVNS. This CDR3 reads CASSESGRDGYTF. In DNA form, the CDR3 reads TGTGCCAGCAGTGAATCGGGGAGGGATGGCTACACCTTC.

This CDR3 reads CASSRRTNNNEQFF. The CDR3 region has the DNA TGTGCCAGCAGCCGCCGGACCAATAACAATGAGCAGTTCTTC. This chain uses TRBV13 with TRBJ2-1; D is undetermined. Between the trimmed V and J ends, which lost 5 bases and 5 bases, there was a span of 13 bases. Germline V gene sequence: CDR1 PRHDT, CDR2 FYEKMQ (reference sequence). This CDR3 contains 14 residues.